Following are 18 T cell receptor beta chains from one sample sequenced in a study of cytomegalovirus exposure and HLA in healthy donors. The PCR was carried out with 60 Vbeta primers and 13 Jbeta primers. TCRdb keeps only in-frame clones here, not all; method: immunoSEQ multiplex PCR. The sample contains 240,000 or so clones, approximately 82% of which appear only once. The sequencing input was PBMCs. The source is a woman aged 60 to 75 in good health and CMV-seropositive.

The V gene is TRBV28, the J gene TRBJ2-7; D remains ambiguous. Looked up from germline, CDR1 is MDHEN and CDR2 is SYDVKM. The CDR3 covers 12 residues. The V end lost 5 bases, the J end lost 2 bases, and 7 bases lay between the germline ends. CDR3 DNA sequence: TGTGCCAGCAGTCTCAGGACCTACGAGCAGTACTTC. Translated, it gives CASSLRTYEQYF.

CDR3 sequence reads: CAIWGNSRGEAFF. The CDR3 DNA is TGTGCCATATGGGGGAATTCCAGGGGTGAAGCTTTCTTT. The chain employs TRBV10-3 and TRBJ1-1; possible D gene TRBD1, 6 bases. Germline V gene sequence: CDR1 ENHRY, CDR2 SYGVKD. CDR3 length equals 13 residues. Trimming cost V 9 bases and J 7 bases, with 18 bases left between them.

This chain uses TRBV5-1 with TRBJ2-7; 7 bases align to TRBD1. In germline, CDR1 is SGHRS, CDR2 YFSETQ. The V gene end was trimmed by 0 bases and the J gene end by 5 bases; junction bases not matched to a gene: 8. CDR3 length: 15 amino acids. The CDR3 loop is CASSLEGQAFHEQYF. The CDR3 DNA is TGCGCCAGCAGCTTGGAAGGACAGGCCTTTCACGAGCAGTACTTC.

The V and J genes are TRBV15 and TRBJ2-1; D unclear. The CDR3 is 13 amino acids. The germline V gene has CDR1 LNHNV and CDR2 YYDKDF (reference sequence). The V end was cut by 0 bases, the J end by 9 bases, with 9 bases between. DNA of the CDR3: TGTGCCACCAGCAGAGAGGGCGTCGGTGAGCAGTTCTTC. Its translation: CATSREGVGEQFF. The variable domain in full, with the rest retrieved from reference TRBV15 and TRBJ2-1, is DAMVIQNPRYQVTQFGKPVTLSCSQTLNHNVMYWYQQKSSQAPKLLFHYYDKDFNNEADTPDNFQSRRPNTSFCFLDIRSPGLGDTAMYLCATSREGVGEQFFGPGTRLTVL.

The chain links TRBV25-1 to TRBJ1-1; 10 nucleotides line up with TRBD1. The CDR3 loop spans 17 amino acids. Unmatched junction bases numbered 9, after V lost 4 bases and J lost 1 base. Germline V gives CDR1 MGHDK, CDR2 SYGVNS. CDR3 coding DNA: TGTGCCAGCAGTGGCAAAAAAAGGACAGGGGGGAACACTGAAGCTTTCTTT. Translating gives CASSGKKRTGGNTEAFF.

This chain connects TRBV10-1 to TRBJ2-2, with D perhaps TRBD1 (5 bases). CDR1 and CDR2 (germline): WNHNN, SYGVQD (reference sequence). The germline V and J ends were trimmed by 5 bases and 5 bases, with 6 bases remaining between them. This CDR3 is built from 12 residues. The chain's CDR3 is CASSPGTGELFF. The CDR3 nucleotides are TGCGCCAGCAGTCCAGGGACCGGGGAGCTGTTTTTT.

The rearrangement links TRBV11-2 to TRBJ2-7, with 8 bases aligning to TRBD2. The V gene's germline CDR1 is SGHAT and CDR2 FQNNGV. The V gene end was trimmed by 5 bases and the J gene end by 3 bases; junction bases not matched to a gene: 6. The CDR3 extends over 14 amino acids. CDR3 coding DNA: TGTGCCAGCAGCCTCAGCGGGAGTGGCTACGAGCAGTACTTC. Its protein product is CASSLSGSGYEQYF.

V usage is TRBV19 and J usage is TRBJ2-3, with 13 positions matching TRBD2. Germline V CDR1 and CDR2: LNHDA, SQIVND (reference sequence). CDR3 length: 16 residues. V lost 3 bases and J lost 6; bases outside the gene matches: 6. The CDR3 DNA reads TGTGCCAGTAGTATGAGGACTAGCGGGAGCTGGGATACGCAGTATTTT. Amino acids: CASSMRTSGSWDTQYF.

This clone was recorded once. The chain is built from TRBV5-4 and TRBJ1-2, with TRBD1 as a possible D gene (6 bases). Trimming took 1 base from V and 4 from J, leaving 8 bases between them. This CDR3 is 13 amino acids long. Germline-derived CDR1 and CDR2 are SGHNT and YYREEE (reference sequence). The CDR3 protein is CASSLRGFYGYTF. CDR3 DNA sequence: TGTGCCAGCAGCTTGAGGGGGTTCTATGGCTACACCTTC.

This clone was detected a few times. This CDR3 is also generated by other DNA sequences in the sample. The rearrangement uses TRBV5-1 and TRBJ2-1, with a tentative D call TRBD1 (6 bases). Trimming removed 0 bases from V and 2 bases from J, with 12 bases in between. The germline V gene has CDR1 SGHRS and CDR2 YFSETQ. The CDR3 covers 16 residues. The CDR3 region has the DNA TGCGCCAGCAGCTTGGGCTGGGGGCACACCTACAATGAGCAGTTCTTC. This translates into CASSLGWGHTYNEQFF.

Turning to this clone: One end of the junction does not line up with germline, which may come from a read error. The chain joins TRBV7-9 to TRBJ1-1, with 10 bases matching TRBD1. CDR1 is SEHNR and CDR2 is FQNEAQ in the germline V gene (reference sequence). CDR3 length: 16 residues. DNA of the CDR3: TGTTCCAGCAGCTTAGATAGGGGACAGGGGAGCACTGAAGCTTTCTTT. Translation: CSSSLDRGQGSTEAFF.

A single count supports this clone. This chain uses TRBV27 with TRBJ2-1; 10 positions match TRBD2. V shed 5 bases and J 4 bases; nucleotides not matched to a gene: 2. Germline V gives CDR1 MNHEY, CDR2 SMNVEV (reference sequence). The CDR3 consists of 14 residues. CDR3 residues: CASSGTSVYNEQFF. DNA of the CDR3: TGTGCCAGCAGTGGGACTAGCGTGTACAATGAGCAGTTCTTC.

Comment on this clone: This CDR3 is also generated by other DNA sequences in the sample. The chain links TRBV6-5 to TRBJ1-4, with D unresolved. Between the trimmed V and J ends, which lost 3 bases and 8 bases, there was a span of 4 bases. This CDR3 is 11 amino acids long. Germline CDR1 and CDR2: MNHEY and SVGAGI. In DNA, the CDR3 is TGTGCCAGCAGTTATCGGGAAAAACTGTTTTTT. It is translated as CASSYREKLFF.

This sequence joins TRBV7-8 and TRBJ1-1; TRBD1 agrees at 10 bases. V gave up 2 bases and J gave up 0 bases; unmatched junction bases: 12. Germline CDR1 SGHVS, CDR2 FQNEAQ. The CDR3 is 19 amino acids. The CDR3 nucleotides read TGTGCCAGCAGCTTAAGGGTCCCGGGACAGGGGACAATGAACACTGAAGCTTTCTTT. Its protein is CASSLRVPGQGTMNTEAFF.

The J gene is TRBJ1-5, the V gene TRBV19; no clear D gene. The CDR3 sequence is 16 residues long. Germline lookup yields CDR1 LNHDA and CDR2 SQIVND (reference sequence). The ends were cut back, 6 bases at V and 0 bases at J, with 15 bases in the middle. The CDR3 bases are TGTGCCAGTAGGTTTCGAAACAGCAATAGCAATCAGCCCCAGCATTTT. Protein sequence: CASRFRNSNSNQPQHF.

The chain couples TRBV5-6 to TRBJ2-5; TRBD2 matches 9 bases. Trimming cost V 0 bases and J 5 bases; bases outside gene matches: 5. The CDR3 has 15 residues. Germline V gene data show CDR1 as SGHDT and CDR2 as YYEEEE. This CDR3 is CASSLAGLAGETQYF. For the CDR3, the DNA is TGTGCCAGCAGCTTGGCGGGGCTAGCGGGGGAGACCCAGTACTTC. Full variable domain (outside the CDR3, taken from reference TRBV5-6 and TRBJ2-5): DAGVTQSPTHLIKTRGQQVTLRCSPKSGHDTVSWYQQALGQGPQFIFQYYEEEERQRGNFPDRFSGHQFPNYSSELNVNALLLGDSALYLCASSLAGLAGETQYFGPGTRLLVL.

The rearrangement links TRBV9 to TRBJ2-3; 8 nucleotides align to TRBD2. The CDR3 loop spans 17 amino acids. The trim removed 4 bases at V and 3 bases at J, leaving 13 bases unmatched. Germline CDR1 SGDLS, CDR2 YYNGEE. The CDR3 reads CASSLPRSGRETDTQYF. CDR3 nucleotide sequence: TGTGCCAGCAGCCTACCTCGCAGCGGGAGAGAAACAGATACGCAGTATTTT.

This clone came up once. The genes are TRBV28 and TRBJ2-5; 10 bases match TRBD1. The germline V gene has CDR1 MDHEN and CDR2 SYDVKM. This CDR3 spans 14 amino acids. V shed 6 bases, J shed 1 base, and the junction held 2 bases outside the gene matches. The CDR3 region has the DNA TGTGCCAGCAGGGGGACAGGGGCCCAAGAGACCCAGTACTTC. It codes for CASRGTGAQETQYF.